This record concerns one TCR beta chain sequence. This sample is part of a study of sequential checkpoint blockade in melanoma. Study in general: Patients were randomized 1:1 to nivolumab-then-ipilimumab or ipilimumab-then-nivolumab first-line. Both treatment sequences were followed by maintenance nivolumab.

The CDR3 spans 13 residues. Germline V gives CDR1 SQVTM, CDR2 ANQGSEA. The V end was cut by 5 bases, the J end by 3 bases, with 14 bases between. The treatment is: randomized to nivolumab then ipilimumab (arm A) or the reverse (arm B). No patient had prior DNA-damaging chemotherapy. From thawed PBMCs, live CD3+CD8+ cells negative for CD19 and CD56 were sorted. The protocol was immunoSEQ multiplex PCR, while the TCRdb copy is restricted to in-frame clones and leaves out a portion. The table has 18,000 or so clones, under 65% seen once. J is TRBJ2-7 and V is TRBV29-1; TRBD2 might be the D (6 bases). The receptor was derived from a human donor with melanoma. Sequenced here: CD8+ T cells sorted from blood (inferred from file names), sampled from a patient given nivolumab and ipilimumab in sequence. CDR3: CSVYFQGLYEQYF. CDR3 nucleotide sequence: TGCAGCGTTTATTTCCAGGGACTCTACGAGCAGTACTTC.